One and the same sample provided the 25 T cell receptor beta chains below, sequenced in a study of beta chain features in type 1 diabetes. The study reverse transcribed the entire isolated RNA, so it sequenced expressed TCRB transcripts. This table comes from immunoSEQ multiplex PCR, and its TCRdb copy is limited to in-frame clones, with some not included. Found here are under 900,000 clones, 15% to 20% of them singletons; the top ten hold about 0.02%. The specimen sequenced was naive CD4+ T cells from blood. Receptor source: a woman younger than 35 in good health.

This clone was seen a few times. V gene TRBV19 combines with J gene TRBJ2-6; 8 bases align to TRBD1. V lost 4 bases to trimming and J lost 2 bases; unmatched junction nucleotides: 7. The germline V gene encodes CDR1 LNHDA and CDR2 SQIVND (reference sequence). This CDR3 spans 17 amino acids. The CDR3 spells CASSKDRALAGANVLTF. The CDR3 DNA reads as TGTGCCAGTAGTAAGGACAGGGCTCTGGCTGGGGCCAACGTCCTGACTTTC.

V and J are TRBV4-2 and TRBJ1-2, with a possible D match to TRBD1 (5 bases). Germline V gives CDR1 LGHNA, CDR2 YNFKEQ. This CDR3 has 14 amino acids. V dropped 2 bases and J dropped 6 bases, with 13 bases sitting between them. CDR3 nucleotides: TGTGCCAGCAGCCAAACTCGGGACGGAGATGGCTACACCTTC. It is translated as CASSQTRDGDGYTF.

This sequence joins TRBV9 and TRBJ2-2; D is tentatively TRBD1 or TRBD2 (5 bases each). This CDR3 region has 13 residues. V was shortened by 1 base and J by 10 bases, with 11 bases between the two germline ends. CDR1 and CDR2 (germline): SGDLS, YYNGEE. The CDR3: CASSVIEGSELFF. The CDR3 DNA follows: TGTGCCAGCAGCGTAATAGAGGGGTCGGAGCTGTTTTTT.

V gene TRBV11-2 combines with J gene TRBJ1-1; D is unresolved. V shed 5 bases and J shed 1 base, with 14 bases lying between them. CDR1 is SGHAT, CDR2 FQNNGV, per germline. The CDR3 runs 15 residues. CDR3 amino acids: CASSLVGPENTEAFF. CDR3 bases: TGTGCCAGCAGCCTGGTAGGGCCTGAGAACACTGAAGCTTTCTTT. Based on the CDR3 plus reference TRBV11-2 and TRBJ1-1, the full variable domain is EAGVAQSPRYKIIEKRQSVAFWCNPISGHATLYWYQQILGQGPKLLIQFQNNGVVDDSQLPKDRFSAERLKGVDSTLKIQPAKLEDSAVYLCASSLVGPENTEAFFGQGTRLTVV.

The chain is built from TRBV27 and TRBJ2-1; 10 nucleotides align to TRBD2. The CDR3 loop spans 16 amino acids. In germline, CDR1 is MNHEY, CDR2 SMNVEV (reference sequence). V shed 9 bases and J 2 bases; nucleotides not matched to a gene: 10. Here the CDR3 reads CARRRSGRDPYNEQFF. The CDR3, as DNA: TGTGCCAGACGACGGAGCGGGAGGGATCCCTACAATGAGCAGTTCTTC.

V usage is TRBV7-2 and J usage is TRBJ2-5, with 9 nucleotides matching TRBD2. The V segment lost 1 base and the J segment 5 bases; nucleotides outside the gene matches: 5. Germline V CDR1 and CDR2: SGHTA, FQGNSA. This CDR3 is 15 amino acids long. This CDR3 is CASSLVGGRGETQYF. DNA for the CDR3: TGTGCCAGCAGCTTAGTGGGCGGGAGGGGGGAGACCCAGTACTTC. The full variable domain, in which reference TRBV7-2 and TRBJ2-5 provide the parts outside the CDR3, is GAGVSQSPSNKVTEKGKDVELRCDPISGHTALYWYRQSLGQGLEFLIYFQGNSAPDKSGLPSDRFSAERTGGSVSTLTIQRTQQEDSAVYLCASSLVGGRGETQYFGPGTRLLVL.

The V and J genes are TRBV10-3 and TRBJ2-4; D possibly uses TRBD1 or TRBD2 (5 bases each). Per the germline V gene, CDR1 is ENHRY and CDR2 is SYGVKD. This CDR3 has 15 residues. V lost 5 bases and J lost 5, with 16 bases in between. In DNA form, the CDR3 reads TGTGCCATCAGTTCGCAGGCCCTGGGGGAAAACATTCAGTACTTC. It encodes CAISSQALGENIQYF.

This chain joins TRBV5-4 and TRBJ2-7; D call uncertain. The ends were cut back, 1 base at V and 1 base at J, with 12 bases in the middle. Germline loops: CDR1 SGHNT, CDR2 YYREEE (reference sequence). The CDR3 runs to 15 residues. CDR3 loop: CASSLITGVSYEQYF. For the CDR3, the DNA is TGTGCCAGCAGCTTGATAACTGGGGTGTCCTACGAGCAGTACTTC.

The chain uses TRBV5-8 and TRBJ2-3, with D uncertain. This CDR3 contains 12 residues. Germline V CDR1 and CDR2: SGHTS, YDEGEE. Trimming left V 4 bases short and J 6 bases short, with 9 bases between. The CDR3 bases are TGTGCCAGCAGCCCGAACTTGGATACGCAGTATTTT. The encoded protein is CASSPNLDTQYF.

For this clone: Other DNA sequences in the sample encode the same CDR3. The rearrangement links TRBV7-9 to TRBJ1-3; weak D call: TRBD1 (5 bases). The CDR3 runs 16 residues. Germline V gene data show CDR1 as SEHNR and CDR2 as FQNEAQ (reference sequence). V was pared by 1 base and J by 0 bases, with 10 bases between. Here the CDR3 DNA reads TGTGCCAGCAGCTTAGGGGGACGCAGCTCTGGAAACACCATATATTTT. Amino acids: CASSLGGRSSGNTIYF. The entire variable domain, with the rest obtained from reference TRBV7-9 and TRBJ1-3, is as follows: DTGVSQNPRHKITKRGQNVTFRCDPISEHNRLYWYRQTLGQGPEFLTYFQNEAQLEKSRLLSDRFSAERPKGSFSTLEIQRTEQGDSAMYLCASSLGGRSSGNTIYFGEGSWLTVV.

This clone appeared a few times. This chain joins TRBV5-1 and TRBJ1-1, with 7 bases aligning to TRBD1. This CDR3 has 13 amino acids. CDR1 and CDR2 from the germline V gene are SGHRS and YFSETQ. Trimming cost V 3 bases and J 7 bases; bases outside gene matches: 6. CDR3: CASSSEGAVEAFF. The CDR3 bases are TGCGCCAGCAGCTCCGAGGGGGCAGTTGAAGCTTTCTTT.

The sample holds a few counts of this clone. CDR3 residues: CAIAGFNEQFF. DNA for the CDR3: TGTGCCATCGCAGGGTTCAATGAGCAGTTCTTC. This chain uses TRBV10-3 with TRBJ2-1, with a tentative D call TRBD1 (5 bases). The ends were cut back, 8 bases at V and 6 bases at J, with 8 bases in the middle. This CDR3 spans 11 amino acids. Germline V gene sequence: CDR1 ENHRY, CDR2 SYGVKD.

Many counts were recorded for this clone. The chain couples TRBV10-3 to TRBJ2-6, with D unresolved. CDR1 ENHRY and CDR2 SYGVKD come from the germline V gene. Trimming cost V 0 bases and J 0 bases, with 6 bases left between them. This CDR3 contains 16 residues. CDR3 sequence: CAISESAHSGANVLTF. The CDR3 nucleotides are TGTGCCATCAGTGAGTCAGCTCACTCTGGGGCCAACGTCCTGACTTTC.

This clone was counted a few times. J is TRBJ2-4 and V is TRBV10-3; weak D call: TRBD2 (6 bases). Trimming shortened V by 3 bases and J by 6 bases, and 15 bases separated the two germline ends. CDR1 is ENHRY, CDR2 SYGVKD, per germline. CDR3 length: 15 amino acids. Written as DNA, the CDR3 is TGTGCCATCAGTGATTATACCGGGAGTGCAAACATTCAGTACTTC. Translation gives CAISDYTGSANIQYF.

This clone has only a few counts. The chain combines TRBV6-6 with TRBJ2-1, with D perhaps matching TRBD1 (5 bases). The CDR3 length is 13 residues. The germline V gene encodes CDR1 MNHNY and CDR2 SVGAGI (reference sequence). Trimming shortened V by 6 bases and J by 7 bases, and 13 bases separated the two germline ends. As DNA, the CDR3 is TGTGCCAGCAGGAAACAGGTTACAAATGAGCAGTTCTTC. Its protein is CASRKQVTNEQFF.

This clone was counted between two and nine times. This chain links TRBV7-9 with TRBJ2-3; D is unclear. Trimming took off 3 bases at V and 1 base at J, with 8 bases between the two ends. The germline CDR1 and CDR2 sequences are SEHNR and FQNEAQ (reference sequence). The CDR3 spans 14 residues. The CDR3 protein is CASSFRGGTDTQYF. The CDR3 DNA follows: TGTGCCAGCAGCTTCCGAGGAGGCACAGATACGCAGTATTTT.

The genes are TRBV19 and TRBJ1-1; 7 nucleotides agree with TRBD1. Per germline, CDR1 LNHDA and CDR2 SQIVND (reference sequence). The CDR3 extends over 15 amino acids. The V and J ends lost 1 base and 3 bases, in that order; junction bases with no gene match: 5. CDR3 residues: CASSIAGTVDTEAFF. In DNA form, the CDR3 reads TGTGCCAGTAGTATAGCCGGGACAGTCGACACTGAAGCTTTCTTT.

In regard to this clone: At the DNA level, this CDR3 is encoded by other sequences in the same sample as well. This chain connects TRBV20-1 to TRBJ1-4; D is uncertain. V was cut by 3 bases and J by 7 bases, with 6 bases left in between. The CDR3 is 11 amino acids. Germline V gene data show CDR1 as DFQATT and CDR2 as SNEGSKA (reference sequence). CDR3 amino acids: CSARVAEKLFF. DNA for the CDR3: TGCAGTGCTAGGGTAGCTGAAAAACTGTTTTTT.

This clone has just a few counts. V is TRBV7-8 and J is TRBJ2-1, with 9 bases identical to TRBD1. CDR1 and CDR2 (germline): SGHVS, FQNEAQ. The CDR3 length is 14 residues. The J segment lost 8 bases and the V segment lost 6 bases, leaving 8 bases of the junction unmatched. The DNA of the CDR3 is TGTGCCAGCAGTAGGGGGACAGGGCGGGATGAGCAGTTCTTC. This translates into CASSRGTGRDEQFF.

The chain carries TRBV29-1 and TRBJ2-2; no reliable D call. Germline values: CDR1 SQVTM, CDR2 ANQGSEA. The ends were cut back, 1 base at V and 4 bases at J, with 7 bases in the middle. CDR3 length: 13 amino acids. DNA for the CDR3: TGCAGCGTTGAAGCGACAAGCACCGGGGAGCTGTTTTTT. Its protein is CSVEATSTGELFF.

V gene TRBV7-6 combines with J gene TRBJ2-1; 10 nucleotides align to TRBD2. The CDR3 is 15 residues long. Germline CDR1 SGHVS, CDR2 FNYEAQ. Losses at the gene ends were 5 bases for V and 8 bases for J; bases not matched to a gene: 9. The CDR3 region is CASSGGLAVADEQFF. DNA of the CDR3: TGTGCCAGCAGCGGCGGACTAGCGGTGGCAGATGAGCAGTTCTTC.

With regard to this clone: Different DNA sequences within this sample yield the same CDR3. This sequence joins TRBV20-1 and TRBJ2-1; no definite D call. V was cut by 7 bases and J by 7 bases, with 8 bases left in between. The CDR3 totals 10 residues. Germline CDR1 and CDR2: DFQATT and SNEGSKA (reference sequence). The CDR3 reads CSVGGNEQFF. CDR3 sequence (DNA): TGCAGTGTGGGTGGAAATGAGCAGTTCTTC.

The chain couples TRBV11-2 to TRBJ2-7; 8 bases agree with TRBD2. Germline assignment: CDR1 SGHAT and CDR2 FQNNGV. V was pared by 1 base and J by 5 bases, with 10 bases of the junction left unmatched. The CDR3 has 16 amino acids. CDR3 sequence (DNA): TGTGCCAGCAGCTTAGCTTGGGGGACTAGTGCCAACGAGCAGTACTTC. This translates into CASSLAWGTSANEQYF.

This clone has a handful of counts. V and J are TRBV19 and TRBJ1-2, with D perhaps matching TRBD1 (5 bases). Germline V gene lookup returns CDR1 LNHDA and CDR2 SQIVND (reference sequence). The ends were cut back, 7 bases at V and 8 bases at J, with 17 bases in the middle. The CDR3 spans 13 residues. The DNA of the CDR3 is TGTGCCAGTACCGTATCATCCACAGGAGGCTACACCTTC. Its protein is CASTVSSTGGYTF.

This clone was observed a handful of times. The chain couples TRBV6-6 to TRBJ2-7, with 7 nucleotides matching TRBD2. The CDR3 totals 13 residues. In germline, CDR1 is MNHNY, CDR2 SVGAGI (reference sequence). V dropped 5 bases and J dropped 3; count of bases not matched to a gene: 4. The CDR3 sequence is CASSPGGDYEQYF. CDR3 DNA: TGTGCCAGCAGTCCTGGGGGGGACTACGAGCAGTACTTC.